The 14 T cell receptor beta chains below come from one sample, sequenced in a study of shared clonotypes between healthy human individuals. The repertoire was sequenced with immunoSEQ multiplex PCR; TCRdb's copy has only in-frame clones and lacks some. The table lists over 2 million clones, less than 95% of them singletons. Sequences were obtained from naive CD4+ T cells from PBMCs. Described subset: CD45RA+ positively selected. These receptors were obtained from a man aged 18-30 years in good health. Some clones in this sample may be carry-over from other donors' samples.

The genes are TRBV19 and TRBJ2-7, with a weak D call TRBD1 (6 bases). Trimming removed 5 bases from V and 4 bases from J, with 12 bases in between. This CDR3 region has 13 residues. Germline V gives CDR1 LNHDA, CDR2 SQIVND (reference sequence). In DNA form, the CDR3 reads TGTGCCAGTAGTGTGGGACACCTATACGAGCAGTACTTC. It codes for CASSVGHLYEQYF.

The chain has TRBV25-1 and TRBJ1-3; D remains ambiguous. V was shortened by 1 base and J by 4 bases, with 2 bases between the two germline ends. The CDR3 loop spans 12 amino acids. CDR1 is MGHDK and CDR2 is SYGVNS in the germline V gene. CDR3 in DNA: TGTGCCAGCAGTGAATGGGGAAACACCATATATTTT. This gives the protein CASSEWGNTIYF.

V and J are TRBV28 and TRBJ1-2, with a weak D call TRBD1 (5 bases). There are 14 residues in the CDR3. V lost 6 bases and J lost 4, with 15 bases in between. From germline, CDR1 is MDHEN and CDR2 SYDVKM. The CDR3 here is CASRRTGPGYGYTF. The CDR3 bases are TGTGCCAGCAGACGCACGGGGCCTGGCTATGGCTACACCTTC.

The chain has TRBV28 and TRBJ2-7; 8 positions agree with TRBD1. V was pared by 0 bases and J by 5 bases, with 3 bases of the junction left unmatched. Germline CDR1 and CDR2: MDHEN and SYDVKM. The CDR3 runs to 14 residues. This chain's CDR3 is CASSLWDRAHEQYF. CDR3 bases: TGTGCCAGCAGTTTATGGGACAGGGCCCACGAGCAGTACTTC. The full variable domain, with the rest looked up from reference TRBV28 and TRBJ2-7, is DVKVTQSSRYLVKRTGEKVFLECVQDMDHENMFWYRQDPGLGLRLIYFSYDVKMKEKGDIPEGYSVSREKKERFSLILESASTNQTSMYLCASSLWDRAHEQYFGPGTRLTVT.

J is TRBJ1-2 and V is TRBV7-3, with 11 positions matching TRBD1. V was pared by 4 bases and J by 7 bases, with 2 bases of the junction left unmatched. The CDR3 spans 13 residues. Germline V gene data show CDR1 as SGHTA and CDR2 as FQGTGA. CDR3 in amino acids: CASSSGTGGGYTF. CDR3 nucleotides: TGTGCCAGCAGCTCCGGGACAGGGGGTGGCTACACCTTC.

Regarding this clone: Additional DNA sequences in this sample encode the identical CDR3. The V gene is TRBV2, the J gene TRBJ1-5; 9 bases are shared with TRBD1. Germline V gives CDR1 SNHLY, CDR2 FYNNEI. Losses at the gene ends were 4 bases for V and 2 bases for J; bases not matched to a gene: 0. This CDR3 contains 14 residues. As DNA, the CDR3 is TGTGCCAGCAGTGGACAGGGGGGCAATCAGCCCCAGCATTTT. Its translation is CASSGQGGNQPQHF.

The V gene is TRBV10-3, the J gene TRBJ1-2; D is ambiguous. Per germline, CDR1 ENHRY and CDR2 SYGVKD. The CDR3 length is 11 residues. Trimming pared 11 bases from V and 4 bases from J, leaving 11 bases between. CDR3 in DNA: TGTGCCCTTGGGGATCTCTATGGCTACACCTTC. Encoded protein: CALGDLYGYTF.

The chain uses TRBV27 and TRBJ2-1; the match to TRBD1 covers 7 bases. Trimming cost V 8 bases and J 9 bases; bases outside gene matches: 4. Germline lookup yields CDR1 MNHEY and CDR2 SMNVEV (reference sequence). CDR3 length equals 11 residues. The CDR3 region has the DNA TGTGCCAGCGGCAGGGGGTCTGAGCAGTTCTTC. It is translated as CASGRGSEQFF.

The V gene is TRBV6-5, the J gene TRBJ2-1; no definite D call. The V gene's germline CDR1 is MNHEY and CDR2 SVGAGI. V was pared by 2 bases and J by 0 bases, with 11 bases between. The CDR3 has 16 amino acids. In nucleotides, the CDR3 is TGTGCCAGCAGTTACACCTCGAGCTACTCCTACAATGAGCAGTTCTTC. Translation: CASSYTSSYSYNEQFF.

J is TRBJ1-1 and V is TRBV7-9; D remains unclear. Germline CDR1 SEHNR, CDR2 FQNEAQ (reference sequence). This CDR3 region has 13 residues. Trimming took off 5 bases at V and 0 bases at J, with 7 bases between the two ends. This CDR3 is CASSDGLNTEAFF. The CDR3 DNA reads as TGTGCCAGCAGCGACGGATTGAACACTGAAGCTTTCTTT.

To note about this clone: Other DNA sequences from this sample encode an identical CDR3 as well. This rearrangement joins TRBV7-2 to TRBJ2-3, with TRBD2 identical over 9 bases. V trimming: 1 base; J trimming: 1 base; junction bases outside the gene matches: 0. The germline CDR1 and CDR2 sequences are SGHTA and FQGNSA. CDR3 length equals 15 residues. CDR3 region: CASSLGGRGTDTQYF. In DNA, the CDR3 is TGTGCCAGCAGCTTAGGCGGGAGGGGCACAGATACGCAGTATTTT.

This clone appeared a single time. The chain uses TRBV6-4 and TRBJ2-3; 8 nucleotides align to TRBD2. The germline gives CDR1 MRHNA, CDR2 SNTAGT. This CDR3 has 16 amino acids. Trimming at V came to 0 bases and at J to 6 bases, leaving 8 bases not matched to a gene. The CDR3 region is CASSDSGAGVGDTQYF. CDR3 in DNA: TGTGCCAGCAGTGACTCGGGAGCGGGAGTGGGTGATACGCAGTATTTT.

This sequence joins TRBV5-6 and TRBJ1-6; D perhaps matches TRBD1 (6 bases). V gave up 0 bases and J gave up 7 bases, with 14 bases separating them. CDR3 length: 16 residues. CDR1 SGHDT and CDR2 YYEEEE come from the germline V gene. The CDR3 sequence: CASSLVTGRRNSPLHF. DNA for the CDR3: TGTGCCAGCAGCTTGGTTACAGGGCGGCGAAATTCACCCCTCCACTTT.

The rearrangement uses TRBV6-1 and TRBJ2-1; maybe TRBD1 (5 bases). Trimming stripped 7 bases from V and 5 bases from J, with 18 bases between. CDR1 is MNHNS, CDR2 SASEGT, per germline. This CDR3 contains 15 residues. The CDR3, as DNA: TGTGCCAGCACCTTCGGGCAGGGTCTAAACAATGAGCAGTTCTTC. Amino acid sequence: CASTFGQGLNNEQFF.